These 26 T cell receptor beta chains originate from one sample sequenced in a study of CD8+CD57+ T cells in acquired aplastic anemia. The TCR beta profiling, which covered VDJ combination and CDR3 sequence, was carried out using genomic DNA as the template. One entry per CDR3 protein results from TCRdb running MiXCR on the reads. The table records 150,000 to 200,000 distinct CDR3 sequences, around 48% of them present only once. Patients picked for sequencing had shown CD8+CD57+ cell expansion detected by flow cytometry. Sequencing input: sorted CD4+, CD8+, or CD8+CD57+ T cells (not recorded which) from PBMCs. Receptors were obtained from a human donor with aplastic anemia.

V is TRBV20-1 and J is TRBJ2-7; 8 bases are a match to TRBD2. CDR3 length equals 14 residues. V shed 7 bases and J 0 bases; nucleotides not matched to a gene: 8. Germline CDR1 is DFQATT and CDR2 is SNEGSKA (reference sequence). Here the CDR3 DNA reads TGCAGTGTTCTGAGCGGGGGAAGCTCCTACGAGCAGTACGTC. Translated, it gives CSVLSGGSSYEQYV.

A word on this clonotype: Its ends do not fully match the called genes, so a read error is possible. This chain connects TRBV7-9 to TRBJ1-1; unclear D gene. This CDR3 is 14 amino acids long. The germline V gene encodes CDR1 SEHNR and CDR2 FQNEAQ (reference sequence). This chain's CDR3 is CASSFIGLNTEAFF. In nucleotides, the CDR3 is TGTGCCAGCAGCTTTATAGGGTTGAACACCGAAGCTTTCTTT.

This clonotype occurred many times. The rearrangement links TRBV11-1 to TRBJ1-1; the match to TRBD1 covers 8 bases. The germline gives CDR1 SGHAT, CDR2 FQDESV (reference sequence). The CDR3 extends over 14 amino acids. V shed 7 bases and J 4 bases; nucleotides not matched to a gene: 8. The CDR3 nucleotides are TGTGCCAGCACCTTCTCGGACAGGGCCACTGAAGCTTTCTTT. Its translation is CASTFSDRATEAFF.

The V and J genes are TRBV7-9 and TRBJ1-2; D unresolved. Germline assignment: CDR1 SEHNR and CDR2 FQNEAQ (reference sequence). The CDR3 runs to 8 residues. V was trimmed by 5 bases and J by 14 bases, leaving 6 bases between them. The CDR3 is CASSVGTF. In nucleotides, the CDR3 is TGTGCCAGCAGCGTAGGAACCTTC.

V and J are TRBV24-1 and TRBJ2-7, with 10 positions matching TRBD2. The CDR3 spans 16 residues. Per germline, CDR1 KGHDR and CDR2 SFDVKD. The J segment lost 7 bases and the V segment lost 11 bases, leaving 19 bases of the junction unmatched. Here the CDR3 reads CASSSAASGGAQEQYF. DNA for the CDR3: TGTGCCAGCAGCTCCGCGGCCAGCGGGGGGGCTCAAGAGCAGTACTTC.

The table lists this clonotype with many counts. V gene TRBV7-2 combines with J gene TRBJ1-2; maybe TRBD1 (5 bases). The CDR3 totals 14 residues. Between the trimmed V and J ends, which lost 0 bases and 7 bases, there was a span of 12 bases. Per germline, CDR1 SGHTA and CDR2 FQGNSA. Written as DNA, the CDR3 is TGTGCCAGCAGCTTAGCGTGGCAGGGCCGTGGCTACACCTTC. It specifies CASSLAWQGRGYTF.

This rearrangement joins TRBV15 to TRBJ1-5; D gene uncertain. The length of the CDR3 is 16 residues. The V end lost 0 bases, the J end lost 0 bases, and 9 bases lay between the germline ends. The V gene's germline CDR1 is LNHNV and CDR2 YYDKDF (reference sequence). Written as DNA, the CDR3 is TGTGCCACCAGCAGAGATCGGCAGAATAGCAATCAGCCCCAGCATTTT. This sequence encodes CATSRDRQNSNQPQHF.

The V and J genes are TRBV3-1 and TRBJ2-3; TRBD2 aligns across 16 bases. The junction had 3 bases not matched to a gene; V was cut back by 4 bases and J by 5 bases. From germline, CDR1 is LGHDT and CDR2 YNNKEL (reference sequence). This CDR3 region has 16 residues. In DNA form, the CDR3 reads TGTGCCAGCAGCCCCGGGACTAGCGGGGGGGTAGATACGCAGTATTTT. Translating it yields CASSPGTSGGVDTQYF.

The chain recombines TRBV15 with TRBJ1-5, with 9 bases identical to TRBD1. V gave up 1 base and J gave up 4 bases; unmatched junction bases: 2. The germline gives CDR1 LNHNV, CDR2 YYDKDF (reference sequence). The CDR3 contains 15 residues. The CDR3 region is CATSRVTGGNQPQHF. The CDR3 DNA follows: TGTGCCACCAGCAGAGTGACAGGGGGGAATCAGCCCCAGCATTTT. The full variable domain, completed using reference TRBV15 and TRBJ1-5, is DAMVIQNPRYQVTQFGKPVTLSCSQTLNHNVMYWYQQKSSQAPKLLFHYYDKDFNNEADTPDNFQSRRPNTSFCFLDIRSPGLGDTAMYLCATSRVTGGNQPQHFGDGTRLSIL.

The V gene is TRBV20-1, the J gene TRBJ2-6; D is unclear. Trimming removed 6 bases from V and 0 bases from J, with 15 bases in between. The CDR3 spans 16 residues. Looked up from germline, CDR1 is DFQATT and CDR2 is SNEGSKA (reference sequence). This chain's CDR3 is CSAPRSLPSGANVLTF. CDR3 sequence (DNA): TGCAGTGCGCCACGGAGTCTACCCTCTGGGGCCAACGTCCTGACTTTC.

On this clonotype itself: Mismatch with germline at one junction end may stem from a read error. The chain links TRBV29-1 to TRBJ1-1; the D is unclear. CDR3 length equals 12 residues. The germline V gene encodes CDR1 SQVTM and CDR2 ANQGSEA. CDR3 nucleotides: TGCAGCGTTGGAGTGGGGAACATTGAAGCTTTCTTT. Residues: CSVGVGNIEAFF.

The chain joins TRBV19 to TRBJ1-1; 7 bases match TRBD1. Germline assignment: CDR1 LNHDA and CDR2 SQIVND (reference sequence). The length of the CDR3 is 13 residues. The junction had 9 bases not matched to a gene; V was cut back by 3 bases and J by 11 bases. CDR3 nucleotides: TGTGCCAGTAGTATTGGGGGGGGACAGACGGCTTTCTTT. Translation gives CASSIGGGQTAFF.

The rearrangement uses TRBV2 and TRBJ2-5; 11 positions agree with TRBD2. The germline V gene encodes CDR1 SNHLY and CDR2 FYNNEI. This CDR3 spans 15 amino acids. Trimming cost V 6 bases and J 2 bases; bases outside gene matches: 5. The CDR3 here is CASRPLAGGQETQYF. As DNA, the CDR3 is TGTGCCAGCAGGCCTCTAGCGGGGGGTCAAGAGACCCAGTACTTC.

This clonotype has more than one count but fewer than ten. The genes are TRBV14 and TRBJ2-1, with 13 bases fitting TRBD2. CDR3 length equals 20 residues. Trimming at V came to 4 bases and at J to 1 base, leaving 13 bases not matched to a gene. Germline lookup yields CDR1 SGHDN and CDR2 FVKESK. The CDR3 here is CASSPRLAGGPERSYNEQFF. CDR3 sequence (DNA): TGTGCCAGCAGCCCAAGACTAGCGGGGGGCCCTGAGCGGTCCTACAATGAGCAGTTCTTC.

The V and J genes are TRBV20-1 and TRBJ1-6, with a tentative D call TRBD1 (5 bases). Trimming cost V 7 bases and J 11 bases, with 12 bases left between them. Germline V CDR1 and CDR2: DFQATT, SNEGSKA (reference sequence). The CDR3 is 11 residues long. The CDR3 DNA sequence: TGCAGTGGCCAGGGTGAACCACCCCTCCACTTT. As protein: CSGQGEPPLHF.

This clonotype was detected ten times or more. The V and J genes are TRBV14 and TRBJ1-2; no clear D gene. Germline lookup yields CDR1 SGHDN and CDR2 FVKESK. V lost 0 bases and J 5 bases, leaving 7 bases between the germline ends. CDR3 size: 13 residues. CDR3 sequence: CASSQEQTYGYTF. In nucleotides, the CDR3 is TGTGCCAGCAGCCAAGAACAGACTTATGGCTACACCTTC.

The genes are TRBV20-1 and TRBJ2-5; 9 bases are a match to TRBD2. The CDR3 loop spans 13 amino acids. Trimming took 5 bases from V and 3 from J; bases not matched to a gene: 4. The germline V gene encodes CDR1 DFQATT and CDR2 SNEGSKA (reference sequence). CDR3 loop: CSASRTSEETQYF. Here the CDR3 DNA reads TGCAGTGCTTCCAGGACTAGCGAAGAGACCCAGTACTTC.

This CDR3 reads CASSELSGRGDTQYF. The CDR3 bases are TGTGCCAGCAGTGAGCTAAGCGGGAGGGGAGATACGCAGTATTTT. The gene calls are TRBV6-1 and TRBJ2-3; 10 bases are shared with TRBD2. The CDR3 runs to 15 residues. Trimming took 3 bases from V and 5 from J; bases not matched to a gene: 5. CDR1 and CDR2 (germline): MNHNS, SASEGT.

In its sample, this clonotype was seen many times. CDR3 in DNA: TGTGCCAGCAGCTTTGGGACTAACACAGATACGCAGTATTTT. This translates into CASSFGTNTDTQYF. This sequence joins TRBV7-2 and TRBJ2-3; 7 bases line up with TRBD2. This CDR3 has 14 residues. Germline V lookup: CDR1 SGHTA, CDR2 FQGNSA. V shed 3 bases, J shed 2 bases, and the junction held 2 bases outside the gene matches.

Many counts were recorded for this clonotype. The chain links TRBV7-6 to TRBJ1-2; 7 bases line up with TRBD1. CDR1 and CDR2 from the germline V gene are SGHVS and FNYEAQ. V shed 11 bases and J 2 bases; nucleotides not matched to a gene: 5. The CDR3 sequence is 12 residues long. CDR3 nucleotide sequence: TGTGCCGTCAGACAGGGCAACTATGGCTACACCTTC. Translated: CAVRQGNYGYTF. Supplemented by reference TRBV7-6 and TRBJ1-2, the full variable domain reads GAGVSQSPRYKVTKRGQDVALRCDPISGHVSLYWYRQALGQGPEFLTYFNYEAQQDKSGLPNDRFSAERPEGSISTLTIQRTEQRDSAMYRCAVRQGNYGYTFGSGTRLTVV.

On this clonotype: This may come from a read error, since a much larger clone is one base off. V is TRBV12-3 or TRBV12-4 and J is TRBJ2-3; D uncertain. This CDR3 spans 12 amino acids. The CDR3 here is CASMTRTDTRYF. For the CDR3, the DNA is TGTGCCAGCATGACCCGGACCGATACGCGGTATTTT.

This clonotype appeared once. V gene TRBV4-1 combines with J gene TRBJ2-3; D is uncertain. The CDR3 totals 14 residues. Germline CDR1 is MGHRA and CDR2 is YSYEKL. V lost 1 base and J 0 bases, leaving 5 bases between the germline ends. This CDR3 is CASSQGTSTDTQYF. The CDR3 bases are TGCGCCAGCAGCCAAGGTACTAGCACAGATACGCAGTATTTT.

The CDR3 coding sequence is TGTGCCAGCAGCTTAGGACAGTTAAACTATGGCTACACCTTC. Encoded protein: CASSLGQLNYGYTF. V and J are TRBV7-8 and TRBJ1-2; D might be TRBD1 (5 bases). V lost 1 base to trimming and J lost 2 bases, with 8 bases between them. The germline V gene has CDR1 SGHVS and CDR2 FQNEAQ. CDR3 length: 14 residues.

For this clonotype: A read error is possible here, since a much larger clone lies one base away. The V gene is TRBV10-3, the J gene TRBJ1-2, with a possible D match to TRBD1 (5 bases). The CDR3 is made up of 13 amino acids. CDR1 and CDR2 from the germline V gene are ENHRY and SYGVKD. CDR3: CASSPGLDYGYIF. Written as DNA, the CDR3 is TGTGCCAGCTCACCAGGGCTCGACTATGGCTACATCTTC.

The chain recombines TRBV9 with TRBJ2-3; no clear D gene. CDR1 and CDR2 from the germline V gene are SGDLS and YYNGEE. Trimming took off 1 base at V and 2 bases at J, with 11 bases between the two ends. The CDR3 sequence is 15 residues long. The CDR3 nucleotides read TGTGCCAGCAGCGTAACCACTCTCTACACAGATACGCAGTATTTT. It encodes CASSVTTLYTDTQYF.

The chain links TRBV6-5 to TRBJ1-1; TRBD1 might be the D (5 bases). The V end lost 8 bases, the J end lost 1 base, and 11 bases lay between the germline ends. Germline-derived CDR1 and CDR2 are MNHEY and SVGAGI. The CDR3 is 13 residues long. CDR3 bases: TGTGCCAGCCGGGGCCCCGGGAACACTGAAGCTTTCTTT. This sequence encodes CASRGPGNTEAFF.